This T cell receptor (beta chain) was profiled in a study of OX40 agonist ivuxolimab in advanced cancers. This table comes from immunoSEQ multiplex PCR, and its TCRdb copy is limited to in-frame clones, with some not included. The sample has under 25,000 clones; about four fifths are singletons. The germline V gene encodes CDR1 LNHDA and CDR2 SQIVND (reference sequence). The CDR3 runs to 13 residues. V lost 3 bases, J lost 4 bases, and 10 bases lay in between. This specimen was CD4+ or CD8+ T cells sorted from blood, taken in a trial of the OX40 agonist ivuxolimab. The rearrangement uses TRBV19 and TRBJ2-7, with a weak D call TRBD2 (6 bases). This TCR came from an adult with an advanced solid tumor such as melanoma, head and neck, liver or kidney cancer. CDR3 sequence: CASSMGGLYEQYF. CDR3 in DNA: TGTGCCAGTAGTATGGGGGGACTGTACGAGCAGTACTTC.